Shown below are 29 T cell receptor beta chains from a single sample sequenced in a study of identical twins. TCRdb analysed the 5' RACE reads with MiXCR anew, one entry per CDR3 protein. The sample has 400,000 to 600,000 distinct CDR3 sequences, around 22% seen once. The sample also formed part of further work on yellow fever vaccine responses in identical twins.

The sequencing sample was made of CD4+ T cells sorted from blood. All receptors derive from a woman aged 18-29 years in good health.

This clonotype turned up a few times. This sequence joins TRBV5-1 and TRBJ1-1; 8 bases match TRBD1. The CDR3 loop spans 12 amino acids. Germline loops: CDR1 SGHRS, CDR2 YFSETQ. The trim removed 0 bases at V and 11 bases at J, leaving 3 bases unmatched. The CDR3 DNA follows: TGCGCCAGCAGCTTGGATTGGACAGGGGCTTTCTTT. Its protein product is CASSLDWTGAFF.

This clonotype was recorded a few times. The chain recombines TRBV21-1 with TRBJ2-2; TRBD1, the table's D call, lacks a check against the DNA. TRBV21-1 is a pseudogene locus. The CDR3 length is 17 residues. CDR3 DNA: TGTGCCAGCAGCAAAGGAGGGGAGACCGCGAACACCGGGGAGCTGTTTTTT. Amino acids: CASSKGGETANTGELFF.

This chain joins TRBV24-1 and TRBJ1-2; D is unresolved. CDR1 is KGHDR, CDR2 SFDVKD, per germline. The CDR3 is made up of 14 amino acids. With 0 bases removed from V and 2 bases from J, the gap between germline ends came to 6 bases. The CDR3 nucleotides are TGTGCCACCAGTGATTTGGGCAGGAACTATGGCTACACCTTC. Its protein product is CATSDLGRNYGYTF.

The chain combines TRBV7-2 with TRBJ2-1, with D possibly called TRBD1 or TRBD2 (5 bases each). CDR1 is SGHTA, CDR2 FQGNSA, per germline. Trimming removed 5 bases at V and 0 bases at J, with 14 bases between. CDR3 size: 16 residues. CDR3 amino acids: CASSPSRGDSYNEQFF. CDR3 nucleotide sequence: TGTGCCAGCAGCCCAAGTCGAGGGGACTCCTACAATGAGCAGTTCTTC.

This clonotype was seen a handful of times. The chain employs TRBV20-1 and TRBJ2-1; 11 nucleotides agree with TRBD2. CDR1 and CDR2 (germline): DFQATT, SNEGSKA (reference sequence). This CDR3 has 13 residues. J was trimmed by 9 bases and V by 6 bases; bases with no gene match: 7. CDR3 in DNA: TGCAGTGCGGGAGTAGCGGGGGGGACTGAGCAGTTCTTC. It translates to CSAGVAGGTEQFF.

This chain connects TRBV6-5 to TRBJ2-1; D remains unclear. Germline CDR1 reads MNHEY; CDR2 reads SVGAGI. Trimming pared 0 bases from V and 2 bases from J, leaving 5 bases between. There are 14 residues in the CDR3. The CDR3 DNA sequence: TGTGCCAGCAGTTACTCAGGGACCTACAATGAGCAGTTCTTC. It yields the protein CASSYSGTYNEQFF.

This chain uses TRBV2 with TRBJ2-1, with 10 nucleotides matching TRBD2. Germline V lookup: CDR1 SNHLY, CDR2 FYNNEI. With V trimmed by 6 bases and J by 2 bases, 7 bases remained unmatched. This CDR3 has 16 amino acids. CDR3 region: CASRKTGLAAYNEQFF. In nucleotides, the CDR3 is TGTGCCAGCAGGAAGACCGGACTAGCGGCCTACAATGAGCAGTTCTTC. Together with reference TRBV2 and TRBJ2-1, the CDR3 gives the full variable domain: EPEVTQTPSHQVTQMGQEVILRCVPISNHLYFYWYRQILGQKVEFLVSFYNNEISEKSEIFDDQFSVERPDGSNFTLKIRSTKLEDSAMYFCASRKTGLAAYNEQFFGPGTRLTVL.

V gene TRBV5-6 combines with J gene TRBJ2-3; D uncertain. CDR3 length: 14 amino acids. Trimming removed 4 bases from V and 6 bases from J, with 15 bases in between. CDR1 and CDR2 (germline): SGHDT, YYEEEE. CDR3 protein: CASSVTDRADTQYF. As DNA, the CDR3 is TGTGCCAGCAGCGTAACGGACCGGGCGGATACGCAGTATTTT.

This rearrangement joins TRBV5-1 to TRBJ1-2; D might be TRBD1 (5 bases). Trimming pared 0 bases from V and 2 bases from J, leaving 8 bases between. In germline, CDR1 is SGHRS, CDR2 YFSETQ. CDR3 length: 14 residues. CDR3 residues: CASSLVDSNYGYTF. The CDR3, as DNA: TGCGCCAGCAGCTTGGTCGACAGCAACTATGGCTACACCTTC.

V gene TRBV12-3 or TRBV12-4 combines with J gene TRBJ2-7; D gene unclear. V was pared by 3 bases and J by 2 bases, with 8 bases between. This CDR3 is 13 amino acids long. The CDR3: CASSFKGPYEQYF. CDR3 coding DNA: TGTGCCAGCAGTTTTAAGGGTCCCTACGAGCAGTACTTC.

This clonotype was seen more than once but under ten times. V and J are TRBV7-7 and TRBJ2-3, with 9 bases matching TRBD2. The CDR3 loop spans 15 amino acids. The germline gives CDR1 SSHAT, CDR2 FNYEAQ (reference sequence). V lost 5 bases, J lost 4 bases, and 7 bases stayed unmatched. The CDR3 region is CASSPASGISDTQYF. As DNA, the CDR3 is TGTGCCAGCAGCCCCGCTAGCGGGATTTCAGATACGCAGTATTTT. Full variable domain (missing parts from reference TRBV7-7 and TRBJ2-3): GAGVSQSPRYKVTKRGQDVTLRCDPISSHATLYWYQQALGQGPEFLTYFNYEAQPDKSGLPSDRFSAERPEGSISTLTIQRTEQRDSAMYRCASSPASGISDTQYFGPGTRLTVL.

The J gene is TRBJ2-1, the V gene TRBV24-1; TRBD2 matches 12 bases. This CDR3 is built from 15 residues. J was trimmed by 9 bases and V by 6 bases; bases with no gene match: 8. Germline loops: CDR1 KGHDR, CDR2 SFDVKD. The CDR3 spells CATSRLAGGLGEQFF. The CDR3 DNA sequence: TGTGCCACCAGTAGGCTAGCGGGAGGGCTCGGTGAGCAGTTCTTC.

This clonotype has only a few counts. The chain links TRBV6-1 to TRBJ2-1; TRBD1 agrees at 7 bases. Germline CDR1 is MNHNS and CDR2 is SASEGT. The CDR3 spans 15 residues. With V trimmed by 6 bases and J by 3 bases, 8 bases remained unmatched. The CDR3 region is CASRMQGVNYNEQFF. The CDR3 DNA reads TGTGCCAGCAGGATGCAGGGGGTGAACTACAATGAGCAGTTCTTC.

The rearrangement joins TRBV5-1 to TRBJ2-5; D ambiguous. Trimming pared 7 bases from V and 0 bases from J, leaving 13 bases between. CDR3 length: 14 amino acids. The germline V gene encodes CDR1 SGHRS and CDR2 YFSETQ. The CDR3 bases are TGCGCCAGCCGGACCGGCGCGAACCAAGAGACCCAGTACTTC. This codes for CASRTGANQETQYF.

DNA of the CDR3: TGTGCCAGCACAAGGTTCGGGCCAACCTCTAGCACAGATACGCAGTATTTT. As protein: CASTRFGPTSSTDTQYF. The chain uses TRBV2 and TRBJ2-3, with unresolved D. V was cut by 7 bases and J by 0 bases, with 20 bases left in between. Germline V gene sequence: CDR1 SNHLY, CDR2 FYNNEI. The CDR3 has 17 amino acids. Based on the CDR3 plus reference TRBV2 and TRBJ2-3, the full variable domain is EPEVTQTPSHQVTQMGQEVILRCVPISNHLYFYWYRQILGQKVEFLVSFYNNEISEKSEIFDDQFSVERPDGSNFTLKIRSTKLEDSAMYFCASTRFGPTSSTDTQYFGPGTRLTVL.

This clonotype has a count of ten or more. V and J are TRBV10-3 and TRBJ2-3; D uncertain. This CDR3 has 16 residues. V lost 0 bases to trimming and J lost 2 bases, with 12 bases between them. Germline V lookup: CDR1 ENHRY, CDR2 SYGVKD. CDR3 in amino acids: CAISESSGSTTDTQYF. The CDR3 bases are TGTGCCATCAGTGAGTCGAGTGGGTCCACCACAGATACGCAGTATTTT.

This clonotype was recorded a few times. This sequence joins TRBV25-1 and TRBJ1-2; D gene uncertain. Germline CDR1 and CDR2: MGHDK and SYGVNS. This CDR3 is built from 15 residues. V dropped 1 base and J dropped 1 base, with 10 bases sitting between them. This CDR3 reads CASSELGSLNYGYTF. DNA of the CDR3: TGTGCCAGCAGTGAATTGGGAAGCCTTAACTATGGCTACACCTTC.

V usage is TRBV20-1 and J usage is TRBJ1-4, with 10 positions matching TRBD1. In germline, CDR1 is DFQATT, CDR2 SNEGSKA (reference sequence). The CDR3 consists of 13 residues. V lost 5 bases to trimming and J lost 7 bases; unmatched junction nucleotides: 4. The CDR3: CSAEDRGGEKLFF. For the CDR3, the DNA is TGCAGTGCTGAGGACAGGGGGGGTGAAAAACTGTTTTTT.

This sequence joins TRBV7-9 and TRBJ2-5, with 10 bases fitting TRBD2. Germline CDR1 reads SEHNR; CDR2 reads FQNEAQ (reference sequence). CDR3 length: 16 residues. The ends lost 2 bases at V and 5 bases at J; junction bases unmatched: 8. CDR3 in amino acids: CASSLPSGSVLETQYF. DNA for the CDR3: TGTGCCAGCAGCTTACCTAGCGGGAGCGTTTTGGAGACCCAGTACTTC.

This clonotype was picked up a small number of times. The rearrangement uses TRBV7-9 and TRBJ1-3; 8 bases fit TRBD1. The CDR3 spans 15 residues. Germline assignment: CDR1 SEHNR and CDR2 FQNEAQ (reference sequence). Unmatched junction bases numbered 10, after V lost 5 bases and J lost 7 bases. CDR3 sequence reads: CASSPWTGRANTIYF. CDR3 sequence (DNA): TGTGCCAGCAGCCCCTGGACAGGGAGGGCGAACACCATATATTTT.

This clonotype showed up just once. The V gene is TRBV18, the J gene TRBJ1-1; D might be TRBD1 (6 bases). Germline CDR1 reads KGHSH; CDR2 reads LQKENI. The CDR3 spans 14 residues. Trimming removed 2 bases from V and 1 base from J, with 8 bases in between. For the CDR3, the DNA is TGTGCCAGCTCACCAAGACAGGAGAACACTGAAGCTTTCTTT. Its protein is CASSPRQENTEAFF.

This chain uses TRBV28 with TRBJ2-7, with D perhaps assigned TRBD1 or TRBD2 (5 bases each). This CDR3 is 14 amino acids long. Germline V gives CDR1 MDHEN, CDR2 SYDVKM. Trimming cost V 5 bases and J 1 base, with 12 bases left between them. The CDR3 DNA reads as TGTGCCAGCAGTGTCGGGGACGCTTCCTACGAGCAGTACGTC. Translated, it gives CASSVGDASYEQYV.

The chain couples TRBV11-2 to TRBJ2-2; no clear D. Germline V gene lookup returns CDR1 SGHAT and CDR2 FQNNGV. The CDR3 runs to 12 residues. V was pared by 6 bases and J by 9 bases, with 11 bases between. The CDR3 DNA reads TGTGCCAGCAGTCTCATCCCTTGGGAGCTGTTTTTT. It encodes CASSLIPWELFF.

This clonotype was seen more than once but under ten times. The chain uses TRBV6-1 and TRBJ2-3; D call uncertain. V was cut by 1 base and J by 3 bases, with 8 bases left in between. Germline V CDR1 and CDR2: MNHNS, SASEGT. CDR3 length: 14 residues. DNA for the CDR3: TGTGCCAGCAGTGAAGATAGGCCTACAGATACGCAGTATTTT. This gives the protein CASSEDRPTDTQYF.

The rearrangement uses TRBV20-1 and TRBJ2-3, with D tentatively TRBD1 or TRBD2 (5 bases each). The CDR3 runs to 14 residues. Germline CDR1 reads DFQATT; CDR2 reads SNEGSKA (reference sequence). Trimming removed 4 bases from V and 3 bases from J, with 14 bases in between. The CDR3: CSAKGTVATDTQYF. CDR3 nucleotide sequence: TGCAGTGCTAAGGGGACGGTCGCAACAGATACGCAGTATTTT.

The chain combines TRBV6-1 with TRBJ2-1, with 8 bases identical to TRBD2. V lost 4 bases and J lost 5; bases outside the gene matches: 22. Germline V gene sequence: CDR1 MNHNS, CDR2 SASEGT. The CDR3 has 20 amino acids. In DNA form, the CDR3 reads TGTGCCAGCAGTGGCACAACCGGGACTAGTCGCTCGGGGCGTGACAATGAGCAGTTCTTC. Translating it yields CASSGTTGTSRSGRDNEQFF.

This sequence joins TRBV6-1 and TRBJ1-3; TRBD1 is a possible D gene (6 bases). The CDR3 totals 16 residues. Deletions cut 6 bases from V and 3 bases from J, with 18 bases between. From germline, CDR1 is MNHNS and CDR2 SASEGT. CDR3 region: CASSRLDRNFGNTIYF. DNA for the CDR3: TGTGCCAGCAGCCGTCTCGACAGGAACTTTGGAAACACCATATATTTT.

CDR3 sequence reads: CASRPGTGQDEQFF. For the CDR3, the DNA is TGTGCCAGCAGACCCGGGACAGGGCAGGATGAGCAGTTCTTC. The rearrangement links TRBV3-1 to TRBJ2-1; 9 positions agree with TRBD1. V trimming: 6 bases; J trimming: 8 bases; junction bases outside the gene matches: 8. The CDR3 loop spans 14 amino acids. Germline-derived CDR1 and CDR2 are LGHDT and YNNKEL (reference sequence).

This clonotype has a handful of counts. V and J are TRBV5-1 and TRBJ1-1; 8 bases agree with TRBD1. The ends lost 4 bases at V and 0 bases at J; junction bases unmatched: 11. CDR3 length equals 17 residues. Germline V gives CDR1 SGHRS, CDR2 YFSETQ. The CDR3 region is CASSPWTGLVMNTEAFF. The DNA of the CDR3 is TGCGCCAGCAGCCCATGGACAGGGTTGGTCATGAACACTGAAGCTTTCTTT.